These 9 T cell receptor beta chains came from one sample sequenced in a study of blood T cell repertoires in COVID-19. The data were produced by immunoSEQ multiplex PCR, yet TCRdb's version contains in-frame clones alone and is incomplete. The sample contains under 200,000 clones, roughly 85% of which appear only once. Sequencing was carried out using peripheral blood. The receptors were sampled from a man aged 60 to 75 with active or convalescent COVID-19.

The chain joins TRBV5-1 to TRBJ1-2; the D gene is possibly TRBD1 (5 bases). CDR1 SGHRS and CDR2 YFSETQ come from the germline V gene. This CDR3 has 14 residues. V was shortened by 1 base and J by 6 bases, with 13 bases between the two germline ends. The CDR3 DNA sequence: TGCGCCAGCAGCTTGAAGGGGAATGAGGATGGCTACACCTTC. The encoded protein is CASSLKGNEDGYTF.

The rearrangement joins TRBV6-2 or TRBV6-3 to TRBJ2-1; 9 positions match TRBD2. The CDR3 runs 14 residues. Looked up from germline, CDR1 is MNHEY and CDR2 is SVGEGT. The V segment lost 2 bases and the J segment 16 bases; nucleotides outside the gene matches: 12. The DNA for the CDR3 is TGTGCCAGCAGTTACGATGGCGGGGGGGCCATGAGATTCTTC. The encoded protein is CASSYDGGGAMRFF.

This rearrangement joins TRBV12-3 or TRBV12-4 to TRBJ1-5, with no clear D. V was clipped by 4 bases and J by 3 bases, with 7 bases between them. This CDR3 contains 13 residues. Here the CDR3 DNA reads TGTGCCAGCAGTTCGGTCATCAATCAGCCCCAGCATTTT. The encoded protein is CASSSVINQPQHF.

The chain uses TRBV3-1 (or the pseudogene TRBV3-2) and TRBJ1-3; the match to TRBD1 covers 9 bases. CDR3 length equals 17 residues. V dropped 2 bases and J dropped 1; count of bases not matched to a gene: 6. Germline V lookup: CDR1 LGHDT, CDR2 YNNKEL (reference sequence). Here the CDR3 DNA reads TGTGCCAGCAGCCAATCTGGGACAGGGTGGTCTGGAAACACCATATATTTT. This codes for CASSQSGTGWSGNTIYF.

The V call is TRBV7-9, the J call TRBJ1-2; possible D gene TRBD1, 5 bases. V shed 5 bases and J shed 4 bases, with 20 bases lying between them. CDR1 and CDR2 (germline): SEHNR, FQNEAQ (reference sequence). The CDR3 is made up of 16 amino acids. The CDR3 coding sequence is TGTGCCAGCAGCCGGCTTGACATGACAGCTGTCTATGGCTACACCTTC. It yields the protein CASSRLDMTAVYGYTF.

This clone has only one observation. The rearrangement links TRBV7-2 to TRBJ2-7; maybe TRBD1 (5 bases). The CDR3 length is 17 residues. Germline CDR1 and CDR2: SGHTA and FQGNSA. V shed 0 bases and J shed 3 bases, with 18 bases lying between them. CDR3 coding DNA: TGTGCCAGCAGCTTAGCCGGTGGGGCTAATACGGGCTACGAGCAGTACTTC. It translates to CASSLAGGANTGYEQYF.

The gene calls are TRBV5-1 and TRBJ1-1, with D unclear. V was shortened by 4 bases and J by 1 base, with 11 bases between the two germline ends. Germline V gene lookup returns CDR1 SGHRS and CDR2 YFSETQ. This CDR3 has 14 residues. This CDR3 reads CASSKNPGNTEAFF. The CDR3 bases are TGCGCCAGCAGCAAAAACCCGGGGAACACTGAAGCTTTCTTT.

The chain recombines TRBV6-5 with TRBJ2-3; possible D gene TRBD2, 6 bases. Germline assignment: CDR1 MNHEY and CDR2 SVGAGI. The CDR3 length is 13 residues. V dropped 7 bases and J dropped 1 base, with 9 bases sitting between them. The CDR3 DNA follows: TGTGCCAGCACGGGGACTGGCACAGATACGCAGTATTTT. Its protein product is CASTGTGTDTQYF.

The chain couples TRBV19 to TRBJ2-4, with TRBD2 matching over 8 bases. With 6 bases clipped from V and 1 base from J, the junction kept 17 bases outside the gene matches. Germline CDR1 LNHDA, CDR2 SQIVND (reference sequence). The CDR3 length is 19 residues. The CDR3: CASSPQLAESSLAKNIQYF. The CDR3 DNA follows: TGTGCCAGTAGCCCCCAACTAGCGGAATCCTCTCTGGCCAAAAACATTCAGTACTTC.